This entry lists 18 T cell receptor beta chains sequenced from one sample in a study of T cell responses to AZD1222 COVID-19 vaccine. Clones were sequenced by immunoSEQ multiplex PCR, and TCRdb holds only the in-frame ones, with some missing. The data contain 120,000 to 150,000 clones, about 93% of them singletons. The sample consisted of peripheral blood, taken on day 0 of AZD1222 vaccination. The receptors come from an adult in good health.

The chain uses TRBV18 and TRBJ1-3; D is undetermined. Germline assignment: CDR1 KGHSH and CDR2 LQKENI. V was cut by 1 base and J by 2 bases, with 3 bases left in between. The CDR3 runs to 13 residues. The CDR3 coding sequence is TGTGCCAGCTCACCACGGACTGGAAACACCATATATTTT. Translated: CASSPRTGNTIYF.

V gene TRBV7-8 combines with J gene TRBJ2-5; the match to TRBD2 covers 7 bases. Trimming at V came to 2 bases and at J to 2 bases, leaving 17 bases not matched to a gene. There are 19 residues in the CDR3. CDR1 SGHVS and CDR2 FQNEAQ come from the germline V gene. In nucleotides, the CDR3 is TGTGCCAGCAGCTTAAACTTTCGGGAGGCGCTAACCTTACAAGAGACCCAGTACTTC. It specifies CASSLNFREALTLQETQYF.

This clone was detected once. The chain recombines TRBV6-6 with TRBJ2-5, with D possibly matching TRBD1 (6 bases). The germline V gene has CDR1 MNHNY and CDR2 SVGAGI (reference sequence). The CDR3 covers 13 residues. V lost 9 bases and J lost 5, with 16 bases in between. CDR3 nucleotides: TGTGCCAGTGATACAGGGATTAAGGAGACCCAGTACTTC. It translates to CASDTGIKETQYF.

The V gene is TRBV4-3, the J gene TRBJ1-2; TRBD1 agrees at 7 bases. V lost 3 bases and J lost 6; bases outside the gene matches: 4. This CDR3 is built from 13 residues. CDR1 and CDR2 (germline): LGHNA, YSLEER. The CDR3 loop is CASSQATGDGYTF. As DNA, the CDR3 is TGCGCCAGCAGCCAGGCCACAGGGGATGGCTACACCTTC.

In this sample, this clone turned up once. As DNA, the CDR3 is TGTGCCAGCAGTTATGAGGAGGGGCTCTACTATGGCTACACCTTC. Translation: CASSYEEGLYYGYTF. The V and J genes are TRBV6-2 or TRBV6-3 and TRBJ1-2; TRBD1 might be the D (5 bases). The CDR3 runs 15 residues. The V end lost 3 bases, the J end lost 3 bases, and 14 bases lay between the germline ends. Per the germline V gene, CDR1 is MNHEY and CDR2 is SVGEGT.

J is TRBJ2-3 and V is TRBV28; D possibly corresponds to TRBD1 (6 bases). The ends were cut back, 5 bases at V and 2 bases at J, with 14 bases in the middle. Germline V CDR1 and CDR2: MDHEN, SYDVKM. CDR3 length: 15 amino acids. CDR3 nucleotide sequence: TGTGCCAGCAGTCTGGGGCAGGGGTACACAGATACGCAGTATTTT. Translating it yields CASSLGQGYTDTQYF.

The chain couples TRBV14 to TRBJ1-1; TRBD1 might be the D (5 bases). The CDR3 has 16 amino acids. The ends were cut back, 2 bases at V and 5 bases at J, with 18 bases in the middle. Germline CDR1 reads SGHDN; CDR2 reads FVKESK. The CDR3 nucleotides are TGTGCCAGCAGCCAACATAGGTGGATCGAGGGGACTGAAGCTTTCTTT. It is translated as CASSQHRWIEGTEAFF. Together with reference TRBV14 and TRBJ1-1, the CDR3 gives the full variable domain: EAGVTQFPSHSVIEKGQTVTLRCDPISGHDNLYWYRRVMGKEIKFLLHFVKESKQDESGMPNNRFLAERTGGTYSTLKVQPAELEDSGVYFCASSQHRWIEGTEAFFGQGTRLTVV.

The rearrangement joins TRBV5-1 to TRBJ2-7, with 8 positions matching TRBD2. Germline loops: CDR1 SGHRS, CDR2 YFSETQ. V dropped 0 bases and J dropped 2; count of bases not matched to a gene: 7. The CDR3 covers 16 residues. The CDR3 sequence: CASSLGAGAQAYEQYF. The CDR3, as DNA: TGCGCCAGCAGCTTGGGAGCGGGGGCGCAAGCCTACGAGCAGTACTTC.

The chain joins TRBV28 to TRBJ1-4; a weak D match, TRBD1 (5 bases). The germline gives CDR1 MDHEN, CDR2 SYDVKM. V lost 6 bases to trimming and J lost 3 bases, with 14 bases between them. CDR3 size: 15 residues. The DNA for the CDR3 is TGTGCCAGCAGCCCTGTTGGGGGGGCTAATGAAAAACTGTTTTTT. Amino acid sequence: CASSPVGGANEKLFF.

The chain has TRBV7-9 and TRBJ2-1; a weak D match, TRBD1 (5 bases). Trimming removed 0 bases at V and 0 bases at J, with 15 bases between. The CDR3 is 18 residues long. Germline V gene data show CDR1 as SEHNR and CDR2 as FQNEAQ (reference sequence). The CDR3 nucleotides are TGTGCCAGCAGCTTAGCGCTTGTGACAGAGAGCTCCTACAATGAGCAGTTCTTC. It specifies CASSLALVTESSYNEQFF. Full variable domain (rest looked up from reference TRBV7-9 and TRBJ2-1): DTGVSQNPRHKITKRGQNVTFRCDPISEHNRLYWYRQTLGQGPEFLTYFQNEAQLEKSRLLSDRFSAERPKGSFSTLEIQRTEQGDSAMYLCASSLALVTESSYNEQFFGPGTRLTVL.

The V call is TRBV9, the J call TRBJ2-1; 8 positions agree with TRBD2. V shed 0 bases, J shed 10 bases, and the junction held 12 bases outside the gene matches. In germline, CDR1 is SGDLS, CDR2 YYNGEE. The CDR3 is made up of 16 amino acids. CDR3 sequence: CASSVEGVSGRREQFF. The CDR3 coding sequence is TGTGCCAGCAGCGTAGAGGGGGTAAGCGGGAGAAGGGAGCAGTTCTTC.

V gene TRBV28 combines with J gene TRBJ2-1; 7 positions agree with TRBD1. Germline V CDR1 and CDR2: MDHEN, SYDVKM. Trimming cost V 11 bases and J 5 bases; bases outside gene matches: 6. This CDR3 region has 12 residues. CDR3 region: CAVRQGHNEQFF. CDR3 coding DNA: TGTGCCGTTCGACAGGGACACAATGAGCAGTTCTTC.

This rearrangement joins TRBV28 to TRBJ1-2; 9 bases match TRBD1. V trimming: 3 bases; J trimming: 3 bases; junction bases outside the gene matches: 11. Germline V gives CDR1 MDHEN, CDR2 SYDVKM. The CDR3 runs to 17 residues. CDR3 DNA: TGTGCCAGCAGTTTTTATCGGGTTCGGACAGGGGACTATGGCTACACCTTC. Encoded protein: CASSFYRVRTGDYGYTF.

The V and J genes are TRBV7-2 and TRBJ2-3; no clear D gene. Looked up from germline, CDR1 is SGHTA and CDR2 is FQGNSA. This CDR3 has 15 residues. V dropped 2 bases and J dropped 1 base, with 10 bases sitting between them. The CDR3 spells CASSLKAQGTDTQYF. CDR3 nucleotide sequence: TGTGCCAGCAGCTTAAAGGCGCAGGGCACAGATACGCAGTATTTT. The whole variable domain, filled in from reference TRBV7-2 and TRBJ2-3, reads GAGVSQSPSNKVTEKGKDVELRCDPISGHTALYWYRQSLGQGLEFLIYFQGNSAPDKSGLPSDRFSAERTGGSVSTLTIQRTQQEDSAVYLCASSLKAQGTDTQYFGPGTRLTVL.

J is TRBJ1-1 and V is TRBV28; D is possibly TRBD1 (6 bases). V was pared by 3 bases and J by 4 bases, with 12 bases between. The germline V gene has CDR1 MDHEN and CDR2 SYDVKM. This CDR3 region has 14 residues. DNA of the CDR3: TGTGCCAGCAGTTTTAGGGGGTATGGCACTGAAGCTTTCTTT. This encodes CASSFRGYGTEAFF.

The rearrangement links TRBV4-2 to TRBJ2-1, with 10 bases matching TRBD1. The germline V gene encodes CDR1 LGHNA and CDR2 YNFKEQ. The V and J ends lost 5 bases and 8 bases, in that order; junction bases with no gene match: 9. The CDR3 extends over 15 amino acids. This CDR3 reads CASSVGDRGSDEQFF. CDR3 coding DNA: TGTGCCAGCAGCGTGGGGGACAGGGGATCCGATGAGCAGTTCTTC.

The table lists this clone with a few counts. The chain carries TRBV9 and TRBJ2-2; D ambiguous. CDR3 size: 11 residues. CDR1 and CDR2 (germline): SGDLS, YYNGEE. V lost 7 bases, J lost 5 bases, and 6 bases lay in between. The CDR3 DNA sequence: TGTGCCAGCGGTGATACCGGGGAGCTGTTTTTT. This encodes CASGDTGELFF.

V gene TRBV3-1 (or the pseudogene TRBV3-2) combines with J gene TRBJ2-2, with D hard to call. CDR1 LGHDT and CDR2 YNNKEL come from the germline V gene (reference sequence). There are 12 residues in the CDR3. V shed 6 bases and J shed 3 bases, with 5 bases lying between them. CDR3 nucleotides: TGTGCCAGCAGGCCTTACACCGGGGAGCTGTTTTTT. It codes for CASRPYTGELFF.